This is a list of T cell receptor beta chains from one sample in a study of T cell repertoires in cytomegalovirus infection. TCRdb independently ran MiXCR on the reads; one entry per CDR3 protein. The sample has fewer than 900,000 distinct CDR3 sequences; almost 30% are singletons. What these receptors recognize is not known. Sequenced here: cultured CD8+ T cells from PBMCs, sampled from culture after CMV antigen stimulation. The receptor set was obtained from a human donor in good health (CMV status not recorded). Some clones in this sample may be carry-over from other donors' samples. The CDR3 runs from the conserved cysteine through the conserved F or W. Fields, in order: D gene, J gene, clone size, V gene, CDR3 DNA, CDR3 protein. The D gene is left open where the match is weak. Size is omitted from some rows. Given values are once, few, many or a class for expanded clones.

TRBD1,TRBJ1-1,NA,TRBV10-3,TGTGCCATCAGTGAGACAGGGGTGAACACTGAAGCTTTCTTT,CAISETGVNTEAFF
NA,TRBJ1-4,NA,TRBV7-9,TGTGCCAGCAGCAAGGAGGGGACTAATGAAAAACTGTTTTTT,CASSKEGTNEKLFF
NA,TRBJ1-2,few,TRBV7-9,TGTGCCAGCAGCCCAAGGACATGGGAGGGCTACACCTTC,CASSPRTWEGYTF
NA,TRBJ2-2,NA,TRBV5-1,TGCGCCAGCAGCTTGGAGGGTCGATTGAACACCGGGGAGCTGTTTTTT,CASSLEGRLNTGELFF
TRBD2,TRBJ2-3,few,TRBV12-3/TRBV12-4,TGTGCCAGCAGTTTCTTCGTAGTCGGGCGGGGGGACTCAGATACGCAGTATTTT,CASSFFVVGRGDSDTQYF
TRBD2,TRBJ2-3,NA,TRBV6-5,TGTGCCAGCAGACCTCGGGGGGGCAGAGATACGCAGTATTTT,CASRPRGGRDTQYF
TRBD2,TRBJ2-3,few,TRBV11-2,TGTGCCAGCAACAAGGCGGGGGGTATCTCAGATACGCAGTATTTT,CASNKAGGISDTQYF
TRBD1,TRBJ2-3,few,TRBV7-9,TGTGCCAGCAGCTTAGTCAGGGGGAGCACAGATACGCAGTATTTT,CASSLVRGSTDTQYF
NA,TRBJ2-1,NA,TRBV6-5,TGTGCCAGCAGTTTTGATGACTCCTACAATGAGCAGTTCTTC,CASSFDDSYNEQFF
NA,TRBJ1-1,few,TRBV4-1,TGCGCCAGCAGCCAGACCCTGGGACAATTGAACACTGAAGCTTTCTTT,CASSQTLGQLNTEAFF
TRBD1,TRBJ2-7,NA,TRBV6-1,TGTGCCAGCAGAGCCCCGTGGGACAGGGGGATTTTCGACGAGCAGTACTTC,CASRAPWDRGIFDEQYF
NA,TRBJ2-1,NA,TRBV27,TGTGCCAGCAGTTTTGATCCAGGGTCGTACAATGAGCAGTTCTTC,CASSFDPGSYNEQFF
TRBD2,TRBJ2-3,few,TRBV13,TGTGCCAGCAGCTCGGAACTAGCGGGGCTCTACACAGATACGCAGTATTTT,CASSSELAGLYTDTQYF
NA,TRBJ2-5,NA,TRBV11-3,TGTGCCAGCAGCGCCCCAGGGGATACCCAGTACTTC,CASSAPGDTQYF
NA,TRBJ2-5,few,TRBV20-1,TGCAGTGCTATGACAGGAGGAGAGACCCAGTACTTC,CSAMTGGETQYF
NA,TRBJ1-6,few,TRBV7-9,TGTGCCAGCAGCCCAGGGCCCGTCTATAATTCACCCCTCCACTTT,CASSPGPVYNSPLHF
NA,TRBJ2-3,NA,TRBV6-6,TGTGCCAGCAGTTACTCAGGGTTCGACAGCACAGATACGCAGTATTTT,CASSYSGFDSTDTQYF
NA,TRBJ2-7,few,TRBV7-6,TGTGCCAGCAGCTTAATAGGGGGGGCAGACTACGAGCAGTACTTC,CASSLIGGADYEQYF
NA,TRBJ1-1,NA,TRBV27,TGTGCCAGCAGTTTAATTTCGACGGCAGCGAAGACTGAAGCTTTCTTT,CASSLISTAAKTEAFF
NA,TRBJ2-1,many,TRBV12-3/TRBV12-4,TGTGCCAGCAGTTTGGGTCCCGGGGTGCATGAGCAGTTCTTC,CASSLGPGVHEQFF
TRBD1,TRBJ1-1,NA,TRBV19,TGTGCCAGTAGTGTCGGACAGGCGAACACTGAAGCTTTCTTT,CASSVGQANTEAFF
NA,TRBJ2-1,NA,TRBV12-3/TRBV12-4,TGTGCCAGCAGTTGGGGCCGAGTCTATGAGCAGTTCTTC,CASSWGRVYEQFF
NA,TRBJ2-1,many,TRBV10-3,TGTGCCACCCAGTCCAGCAGCCTCTCCTACAATGAGCAGTTCTTC,CATQSSSLSYNEQFF
TRBD1,TRBJ2-1,few,TRBV4-1,TGCGCCAGCAGCCAAGAGAGGACAGGGATTTACAATGAGCAGTTCTTC,CASSQERTGIYNEQFF
NA,TRBJ2-7,few,TRBV27,TGTGCCAGCAGTTTATATCCCCGTAGCTCCTACGAGCAGTACTTC,CASSLYPRSSYEQYF
NA,TRBJ1-2,NA,TRBV4-1,TGCGCCAGCAGCCAAACGACAGGAACTAACTATGGCTACACCTTC,CASSQTTGTNYGYTF
TRBD1,TRBJ2-7,NA,TRBV27,TGTGCCAGCAGTTTACCAGGGGGATACGAGCAGTACTTC,CASSLPGGYEQYF
TRBD2,TRBJ2-3,many,TRBV4-2,TGTGCCAGCAGCCCGACAGGGGGACTAGCGGGGGCAGATACGCAGTATTTT,CASSPTGGLAGADTQYF
NA,TRBJ2-6,NA,TRBV27,TGTGCCAGCAGTTTATTGGGGGGCATCTCTGGGGCCAACGTCCTGACTTTC,CASSLLGGISGANVLTF
TRBD1,TRBJ2-1,NA,TRBV4-2,TGTGCCAGCAGCCAAGAGATGTGGGACAGCTACAATGAGCAGCTCTTC,CASSQEMWDSYNEQLF
TRBD1,TRBJ2-7,NA,TRBV7-6,TGTGCCAGCAGCTTAGAGGAGACAGGGACCAACGAGCAGTACTTC,CASSLEETGTNEQYF
TRBD1,TRBJ2-3,once,TRBV6-5,TGTGCCAGCATTGACAGGGTGACAGATACGCAGTATTTT,CASIDRVTDTQYF
NA,TRBJ1-3,NA,TRBV6-1,TGTGCCAGCAGGATAGGGCTCACCATATATTTT,CASRIGLTIYF
TRBD2,TRBJ2-3,few,TRBV6-2/TRBV6-3,TGTGCCAGCAGTTACTCCCCGGTAGGCGGGGGGGCTAGCACAGATACGCAGTATTTT,CASSYSPVGGGASTDTQYF
NA,TRBJ2-6,few,TRBV25-1,TGTGCCAGCACAATAGGGTCCTCTGGGGCCAACGTCCTGACTTTC,CASTIGSSGANVLTF
NA,TRBJ2-3,few,TRBV7-9,TGTGCCAGCAGCTTGTGGGACAGCGGGACAGATACGCAGTATTTT,CASSLWDSGTDTQYF
NA,TRBJ1-2,NA,TRBV7-4,TGTGCCAGCAGTTCTGCACAGATTATCTACTATGGCTACACCTTC,CASSSAQIIYYGYTF
NA,TRBJ2-7,many,TRBV7-2,TGTGCCAGCAGCTTATGGGGACCCGAGCAGTACTTC,CASSLWGPEQYF
NA,TRBJ1-1,NA,TRBV27,TGTGCCAGCAAACGGGCGGGCACTGAAGCTTTCTTT,CASKRAGTEAFF
NA,TRBJ1-1,NA,TRBV19,TGTGCCAGTAGCTCGTCAGCGCGACCTGAAGCTTTCTTT,CASSSSARPEAFF
TRBD2,TRBJ2-5,few,TRBV12-3/TRBV12-4,TGTGCCAGCAGTTTAAAGGGACTAGCGGGGGGCCGGGACCTTCAAGAGACCCAGTACTTC,CASSLKGLAGGRDLQETQYF